Listed here are 16 T cell receptor beta chains from one sample, sequenced in a study of shared clonotypes between healthy human individuals. Data came from immunoSEQ multiplex PCR; TCRdb stores just in-frame clones and leaves some out. The sample shows over a million clones, more than 75% of them seen only once. Sequencing was carried out using memory CD4+ T cells from PBMCs. Sample subset: CD45RA-negative fraction. Receptors originate from a man younger than 30 in good health. Some clones in this sample may be carry-over from other donors' samples.

This chain connects TRBV4-1 to TRBJ2-7, with 11 bases matching TRBD2. This CDR3 comprises 15 residues. CDR1 is MGHRA, CDR2 YSYEKL, per germline. V was clipped by 4 bases and J by 3 bases; unmatched bases: 5. CDR3 DNA: TGCGCCAGCAGCCTAGCGGGAGGGATAGGCTACGAGCAGTACTTC. It specifies CASSLAGGIGYEQYF.

In regard to this clone: The sample has other DNA sequences that encode this CDR3 too. The V and J genes are TRBV7-3 and TRBJ2-3; the D gene is possibly TRBD1 (7 bases). Germline assignment: CDR1 SGHTA and CDR2 FQGTGA. This CDR3 comprises 15 residues. Between the trimmed V and J ends, which lost 5 bases and 3 bases, there was a span of 15 bases. CDR3 bases: TGTGCCAGCAGCCCCAGCAGGGGGAGGACAGATACGCAGTATTTT. Translated, it gives CASSPSRGRTDTQYF.

The J gene is TRBJ2-5, the V gene TRBV7-2; D call uncertain. The CDR3 sequence is 12 residues long. The germline V and J ends were trimmed by 1 base and 8 bases, with 8 bases remaining between them. Germline V CDR1 and CDR2: SGHTA, FQGNSA. Here the CDR3 reads CASSLDSGTQYF. The CDR3 DNA sequence: TGTGCCAGCAGCTTAGATTCCGGAACCCAGTACTTC.

The rearrangement links TRBV15 to TRBJ2-6; tentatively, D is TRBD1 (6 bases). The germline gives CDR1 LNHNV, CDR2 YYDKDF (reference sequence). The V and J ends lost 0 bases and 5 bases respectively, with 11 bases between them. This CDR3 has 16 amino acids. The CDR3 spells CATSREGAGRANVLTF. CDR3 DNA: TGTGCCACCAGCAGAGAGGGGGCAGGGCGGGCCAACGTCCTGACTTTC.

The rearrangement uses TRBV28 and TRBJ1-2; D is possibly TRBD1 (6 bases). The V gene's germline CDR1 is MDHEN and CDR2 SYDVKM. CDR3 length equals 13 residues. The ends were cut back, 4 bases at V and 7 bases at J, with 13 bases in the middle. CDR3 coding DNA: TGTGCCAGCAGTTCTACGGGGGCGGCTGGCTACACCTTC. Amino acids: CASSSTGAAGYTF.

The chain is built from TRBV6-5 and TRBJ1-5, with 8 nucleotides matching TRBD1. Germline CDR1 and CDR2: MNHEY and SVGAGI. The CDR3 totals 15 residues. V shed 2 bases, J shed 3 bases, and the junction held 3 bases outside the gene matches. DNA for the CDR3: TGTGCCAGCAGTTACCGACAGGGGATCAATCAGCCCCAGCATTTT. It yields the protein CASSYRQGINQPQHF.

The chain couples TRBV27 to TRBJ2-7; D gene ambiguous. The CDR3 length is 16 residues. Per the germline V gene, CDR1 is MNHEY and CDR2 is SMNVEV (reference sequence). Trimming took off 2 bases at V and 9 bases at J, with 23 bases between the two ends. The CDR3 sequence is CASSLKPPDSALGQYF. The DNA of the CDR3 is TGTGCCAGCAGTTTAAAGCCCCCTGACTCGGCCTTGGGGCAGTACTTC.

The V gene is TRBV28, the J gene TRBJ1-1; D call uncertain. V lost 10 bases and J lost 0, with 9 bases in between. Germline V gene sequence: CDR1 MDHEN, CDR2 SYDVKM. The CDR3 consists of 12 residues. As DNA, the CDR3 is TGTGCCACCGAGATACTGAACACTGAAGCTTTCTTT. This codes for CATEILNTEAFF.

The CDR3 nucleotides read TGTGCCGGCCTTAGTCCCGGGACCGTGCCCGAGGGGGGCTACACCTTC. Translation gives CAGLSPGTVPEGGYTF. This chain links TRBV30 with TRBJ1-2, with D possibly matching TRBD1 (5 bases). Germline CDR1 reads GTSNPN; CDR2 reads SVGIG (reference sequence). Trimming took off 8 bases at V and 8 bases at J, with 30 bases between the two ends. The CDR3 loop spans 16 amino acids.

V and J are TRBV29-1 and TRBJ1-2; 8 bases agree with TRBD1. CDR3 size: 12 residues. The trim removed 5 bases at V and 4 bases at J, leaving 3 bases unmatched. From germline, CDR1 is SQVTM and CDR2 ANQGSEA. CDR3 DNA sequence: TGCAGCGTTTTAGACAGGGGCTATGGCTACACCTTC. Translating gives CSVLDRGYGYTF.

The genes are TRBV28 and TRBJ2-7, with no clear D. Germline V gives CDR1 MDHEN, CDR2 SYDVKM. V lost 5 bases and J lost 0, with 14 bases in between. The CDR3 length is 15 residues. This CDR3 is CASSRVRAISYEQYF. CDR3 coding DNA: TGTGCCAGCAGTCGGGTTAGGGCGATCTCCTACGAGCAGTACTTC.

This chain connects TRBV29-1 to TRBJ2-3; 10 bases line up with TRBD2. Per the germline V gene, CDR1 is SQVTM and CDR2 is ANQGSEA. The CDR3 runs 15 residues. Losses at the gene ends were 5 bases for V and 3 bases for J; bases not matched to a gene: 8. CDR3 residues: CSVTRAGGPTDTQYF. CDR3 nucleotides: TGCAGCGTTACCAGAGCGGGAGGGCCAACAGATACGCAGTATTTT.

Turning to this clone: Other DNA sequences in the sample encode the same CDR3. J is TRBJ2-5 and V is TRBV7-2; weak D call: TRBD2 (6 bases). Germline CDR1 and CDR2: SGHTA and FQGNSA. Trimming left V 1 base short and J 2 bases short, with 11 bases between. CDR3 size: 15 residues. The chain's CDR3 is CASSLGSGSQETQYF. The CDR3, as DNA: TGTGCCAGCAGCTTAGGGAGCGGGTCTCAAGAGACCCAGTACTTC.

This clone appeared once. One end of the junction varies from germline; a read error may be responsible. The chain is built from TRBV9 and TRBJ2-1; 14 nucleotides agree with TRBD2. The CDR3 loop spans 15 amino acids. Germline V CDR1 and CDR2: SGDLS, YYNGEE. CDR3 residues: CDSSPGTSGSEGQFF. CDR3 nucleotide sequence: TGTGACAGCAGCCCCGGGACTAGCGGGAGTGAAGGGCAGTTCTTC.

The V and J genes are TRBV6-6 and TRBJ2-2; a possible D gene is TRBD2 (6 bases). The germline V and J ends were trimmed by 5 bases and 3 bases, with 16 bases remaining between them. The germline gives CDR1 MNHNY, CDR2 SVGAGI (reference sequence). This CDR3 is 16 amino acids long. CDR3 DNA sequence: TGTGCCAGCAGTGGCCCGGGACTGCCGTACACCGGGGAGCTGTTTTTT. Protein sequence: CASSGPGLPYTGELFF.

In its sample, this clone was seen once. The chain uses TRBV7-8 and TRBJ2-7; D is uncertain. This CDR3 comprises 12 residues. Germline lookup yields CDR1 SGHVS and CDR2 FQNEAQ. Trimming removed 2 bases from V and 6 bases from J, with 8 bases in between. CDR3 sequence: CASSLLGPEQYF. The CDR3 DNA sequence: TGTGCCAGCAGCTTACTTGGGCCCGAGCAGTACTTC.